This TCR beta chain was captured by sequencing in a study of blood T cell repertoires in COVID-19. Clones were read by immunoSEQ multiplex PCR, and TCRdb kept only the in-frame ones, dropping some. This table has under 250,000 clones, roughly 86% appearing once. V was cut by 4 bases and J by 1 base, with 4 bases left in between. CDR3 length equals 12 residues. Germline CDR1 is MDHEN and CDR2 is SYDVKM. This TCR was sampled from a woman aged 55-70 years with acute or convalescent COVID-19. V usage is TRBV28 and J usage is TRBJ1-2; no definite D call. Material: peripheral blood. The DNA for the CDR3 is TGTGCCAGCAGTTATCTTAACTATGGCTACACCTTC. It is translated as CASSYLNYGYTF.